This entry lists 2 T cell receptor beta chains sequenced from one sample in a study of CD8 T cells in ankylosing spondylitis. Study-level points and caveats: Typical of ankylosing spondylitis blood, it appeared, was a TCR beta motif of seven to nine highly homologous variants.

No antigen is known for these receptors. TCRdb re-derived calls from the 5' RACE reads in MiXCR, one entry per CDR3 protein. The sample holds about 220,000 distinct CDR3 sequences; about 18% are singletons and the top ten take roughly 42%. The specimen sequenced was blood, either unsorted or a sorted T cell fraction (not recorded which). The receptors shown here come from a male donor with ankylosing spondylitis.

The chain is built from TRBV12-3 or TRBV12-4 and TRBJ1-4; D is ambiguous. Trimming removed 4 bases at V and 5 bases at J, with 8 bases between. The CDR3 is 13 residues long. The CDR3, as DNA: TGTGCCAGCAGTTCCTCTAACAATGAAAAACTGTTTTTT. Protein sequence: CASSSSNNEKLFF.

A few counts support this clonotype. The chain joins TRBV6-5 to TRBJ1-1, with D unclear. The V end was cut by 5 bases, the J end by 6 bases, with 7 bases between. The CDR3 consists of 11 residues. Germline CDR1 and CDR2: MNHEY and SVGAGI. CDR3 bases: TGTGCCAGCAGTCACGGGGCTGAAGCTTTCTTT. Amino acid sequence: CASSHGAEAFF.